This T cell receptor (beta chain) was captured by sequencing in a study of blood T cell repertoires in COVID-19. Study-wide background: The samples span acute and convalescent COVID-19 from the United States, Italy and Spain. PBMCs, B-cell-depleted T cells, or T cells were the source of the cDNA or gDNA that made up the material.

The table came from immunoSEQ multiplex PCR; TCRdb's copy has only in-frame clones and leaves some out. The sample has more than 90,000 clones, around four fifths seen once. This CDR3 region has 16 residues. V was pared by 1 base and J by 2 bases, with 13 bases between. The germline gives CDR1 SGHVS, CDR2 FNYEAQ. The TCR originated in a man aged 70-80 years with acute or convalescent COVID-19. The chain uses TRBV7-6 and TRBJ2-3; D remains ambiguous. Sample: peripheral blood. The CDR3 DNA follows: TGTGCCAGCAGCTTAGTGGGCAGTCGGTTCACAGATACGCAGTATTTT. Amino acids: CASSLVGSRFTDTQYF. The variable domain in full, completed from reference TRBV7-6 and TRBJ2-3, reads GAGVSQSPRYKVTKRGQDVALRCDPISGHVSLYWYRQALGQGPEFLTYFNYEAQQDKSGLPNDRFSAERPEGSISTLTIQRTEQRDSAMYRCASSLVGSRFTDTQYFGPGTRLTVL.